This TCR beta chain was recorded in a study of shared clonotypes between healthy human individuals. The table came from immunoSEQ multiplex PCR; TCRdb's copy has only in-frame clones and leaves some out. The table shows 2 million to 2.5 million clones, with over 85% occurring only once. Subsets obtained from CD4+ cells comprised CD45RA+ naive and CD45RA-negative memory cells. V trimming: 0 bases; J trimming: 5 bases; junction bases outside the gene matches: 3. In germline, CDR1 is GTSNPN, CDR2 SVGIG (reference sequence). The length of the CDR3 is 13 residues. Sample: naive CD4+ T cells sorted from blood. This sample's subset: CD45RA+ positively selected. J is TRBJ2-5 and V is TRBV30; 7 bases map to TRBD1. The TCR sequence derives from a man aged 18 to 29 in good health. The CDR3, as DNA: TGTGCCTGGAGTGTAAGGGACAGTGAGACCCAGTACTTC. It translates to CAWSVRDSETQYF.